This T cell receptor (beta chain) was captured by sequencing in a study of blood T cell repertoires in COVID-19. As for the study in general: Samples representing acute and convalescent COVID-19 were sourced from the United States, Italy and Spain. Sources were T cells, B-cell-depleted T cells, or PBMCs; the material itself was cDNA or gDNA.

Per the authors' pipeline: Quantification of nucleated cells was approximated via reference gene primer amplification. Sequenced by immunoSEQ multiplex PCR; TCRdb stores in-frame clones only, minus some. From that table come the V and J calls and clone size; the DNA was used to work out D and trimming. The sample consists of 150,000 to 200,000 clones, 75% to 90% of them appearing once. The TCR sequence derives from a human donor with acute or convalescent COVID-19. The donor label of this sample is uncertain. Sequenced input: peripheral blood.

The CDR3 loop is CASSLGPGQGGVDNEQFF. The CDR3 DNA sequence: TGTGCCAGCAGCTTGGGCCCTGGACAGGGGGGGGTGGATAATGAGCAGTTCTTC. This sequence joins TRBV5-4 and TRBJ2-1; 10 bases are a match to TRBD1. After removal of 0 bases from V and 7 bases from J, the junction contained 13 bases not matched to a gene. The CDR3 loop spans 18 amino acids. Germline values: CDR1 SGHNT, CDR2 YYREEE (reference sequence).